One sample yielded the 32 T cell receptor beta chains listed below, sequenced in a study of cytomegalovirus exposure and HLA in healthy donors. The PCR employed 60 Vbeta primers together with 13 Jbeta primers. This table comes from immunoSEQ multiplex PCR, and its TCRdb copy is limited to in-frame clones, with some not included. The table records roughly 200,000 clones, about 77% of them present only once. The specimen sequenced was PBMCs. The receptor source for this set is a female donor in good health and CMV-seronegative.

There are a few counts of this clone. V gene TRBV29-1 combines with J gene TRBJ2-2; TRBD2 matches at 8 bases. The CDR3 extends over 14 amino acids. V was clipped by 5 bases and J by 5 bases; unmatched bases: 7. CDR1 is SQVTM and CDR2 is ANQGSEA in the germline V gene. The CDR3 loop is CSVRSGGGTGELFF. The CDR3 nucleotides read TGCAGCGTTCGAAGCGGGGGAGGTACCGGGGAGCTGTTTTTT.

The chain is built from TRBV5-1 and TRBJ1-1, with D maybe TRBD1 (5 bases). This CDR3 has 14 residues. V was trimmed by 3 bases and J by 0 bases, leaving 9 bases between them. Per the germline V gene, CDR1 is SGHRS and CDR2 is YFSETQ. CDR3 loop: CASSWTTMNTEAFF. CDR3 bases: TGCGCCAGCAGCTGGACAACCATGAACACTGAAGCTTTCTTT.

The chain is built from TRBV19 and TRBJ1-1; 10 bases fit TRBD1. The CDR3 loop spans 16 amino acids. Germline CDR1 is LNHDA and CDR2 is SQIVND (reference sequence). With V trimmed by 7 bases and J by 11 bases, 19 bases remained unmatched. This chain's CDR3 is CASKPYRGQGSRAAFF. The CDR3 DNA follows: TGTGCCAGTAAGCCATACCGGGGACAGGGGTCGAGAGCGGCTTTCTTT.

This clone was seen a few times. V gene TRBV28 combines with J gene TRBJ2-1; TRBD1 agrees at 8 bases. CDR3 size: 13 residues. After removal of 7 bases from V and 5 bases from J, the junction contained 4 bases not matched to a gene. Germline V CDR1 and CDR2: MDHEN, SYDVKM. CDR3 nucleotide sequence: TGTGCCAGCAAGACAGGGGCCCACAATGAGCAGTTCTTC. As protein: CASKTGAHNEQFF.

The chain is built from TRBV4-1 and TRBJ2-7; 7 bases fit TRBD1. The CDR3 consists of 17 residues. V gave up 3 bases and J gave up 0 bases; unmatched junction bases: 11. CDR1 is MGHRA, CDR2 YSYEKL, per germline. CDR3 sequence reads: CASSQATGVSDSYEQYF. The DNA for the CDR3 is TGCGCCAGCAGCCAGGCTACAGGGGTCTCAGACTCCTACGAGCAGTACTTC.

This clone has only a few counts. CDR3 nucleotide sequence: TGTGCCAGTTCAAAACCGGGGTCTGGGTACGAGCAGTACTTC. Translated: CASSKPGSGYEQYF. This chain connects TRBV19 to TRBJ2-7, with a weak D call TRBD2 (5 bases). The CDR3 has 14 amino acids. The germline V and J ends were trimmed by 8 bases and 4 bases, with 18 bases remaining between them. Germline lookup yields CDR1 LNHDA and CDR2 SQIVND (reference sequence).

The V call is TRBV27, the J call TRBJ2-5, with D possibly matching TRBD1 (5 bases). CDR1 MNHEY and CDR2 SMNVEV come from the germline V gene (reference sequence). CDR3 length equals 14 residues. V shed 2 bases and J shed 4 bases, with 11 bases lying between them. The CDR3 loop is CASSLQGMGETQYF. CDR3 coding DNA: TGTGCCAGCAGTTTACAGGGTATGGGAGAGACCCAGTACTTC.

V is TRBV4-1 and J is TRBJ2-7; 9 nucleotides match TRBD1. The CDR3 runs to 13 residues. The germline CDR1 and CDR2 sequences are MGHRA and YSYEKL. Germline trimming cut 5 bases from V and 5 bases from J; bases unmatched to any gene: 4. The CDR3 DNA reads TGCGCCAGCAGCACACGACAGGGGGACGAGCAGTACTTC. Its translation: CASSTRQGDEQYF.

The CDR3 DNA follows: TGCAGCGTTGAGGACTCAAAAGCAGCTTTCTTT. Its translation: CSVEDSKAAFF. The genes are TRBV29-1 and TRBJ1-1; D is ambiguous. Trimming took off 3 bases at V and 10 bases at J, with 12 bases between the two ends. CDR1 SQVTM and CDR2 ANQGSEA come from the germline V gene. This CDR3 contains 11 residues.

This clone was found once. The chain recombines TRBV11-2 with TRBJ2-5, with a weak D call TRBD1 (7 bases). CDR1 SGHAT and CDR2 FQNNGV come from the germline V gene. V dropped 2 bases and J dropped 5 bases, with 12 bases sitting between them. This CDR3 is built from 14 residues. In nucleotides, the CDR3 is TGTGCCAGCAGCTTATCGACAGGGAGGGAGACCCAGTACTTC. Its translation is CASSLSTGRETQYF. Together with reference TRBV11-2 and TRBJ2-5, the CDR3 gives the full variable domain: EAGVAQSPRYKIIEKRQSVAFWCNPISGHATLYWYQQILGQGPKLLIQFQNNGVVDDSQLPKDRFSAERLKGVDSTLKIQPAKLEDSAVYLCASSLSTGRETQYFGPGTRLLVL.

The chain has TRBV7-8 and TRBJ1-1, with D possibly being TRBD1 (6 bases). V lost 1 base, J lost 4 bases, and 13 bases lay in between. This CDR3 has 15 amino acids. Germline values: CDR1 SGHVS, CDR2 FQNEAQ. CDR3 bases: TGTGCCAGCAGCTTAGACCAACAGGGACCCACTGAAGCTTTCTTT. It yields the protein CASSLDQQGPTEAFF.

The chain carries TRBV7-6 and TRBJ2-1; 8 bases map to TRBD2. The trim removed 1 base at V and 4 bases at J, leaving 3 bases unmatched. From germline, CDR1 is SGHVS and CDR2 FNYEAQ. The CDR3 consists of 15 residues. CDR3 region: CASSLGGGPYNEQFF. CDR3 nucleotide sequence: TGTGCCAGCAGCTTAGGCGGGGGGCCATACAATGAGCAGTTCTTC. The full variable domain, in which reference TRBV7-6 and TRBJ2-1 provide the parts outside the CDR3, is GAGVSQSPRYKVTKRGQDVALRCDPISGHVSLYWYRQALGQGPEFLTYFNYEAQQDKSGLPNDRFSAERPEGSISTLTIQRTEQRDSAMYRCASSLGGGPYNEQFFGPGTRLTVL.

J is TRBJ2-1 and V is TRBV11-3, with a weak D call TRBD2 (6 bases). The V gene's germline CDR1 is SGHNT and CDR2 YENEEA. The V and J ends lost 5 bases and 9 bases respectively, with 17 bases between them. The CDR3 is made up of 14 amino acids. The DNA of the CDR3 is TGTGCCAGCAGCCAGCGGGCAACTACATCTGAGCAGTTCTTC. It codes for CASSQRATTSEQFF.

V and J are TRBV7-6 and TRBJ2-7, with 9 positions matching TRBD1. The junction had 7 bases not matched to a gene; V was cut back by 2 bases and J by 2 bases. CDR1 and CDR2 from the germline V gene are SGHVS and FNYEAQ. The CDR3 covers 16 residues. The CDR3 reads CASSLWDRDSTYEQYF. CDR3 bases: TGTGCCAGCAGCTTATGGGACAGGGACAGTACCTACGAGCAGTACTTC.

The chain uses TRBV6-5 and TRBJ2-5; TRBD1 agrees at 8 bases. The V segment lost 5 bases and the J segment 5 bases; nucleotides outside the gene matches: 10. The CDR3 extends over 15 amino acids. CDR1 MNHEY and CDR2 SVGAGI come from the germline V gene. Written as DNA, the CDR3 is TGTGCCAGCAGTACGCGGACAGGGATGGGTGAGACCCAGTACTTC. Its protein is CASSTRTGMGETQYF.

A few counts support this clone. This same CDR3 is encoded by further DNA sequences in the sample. CDR3 nucleotide sequence: TGTGCCAGCTCACCCCCCGACAGCTCCTACGAGCAGTACTTC. Translated, it gives CASSPPDSSYEQYF. The chain links TRBV18 to TRBJ2-7, with TRBD1 as a possible D gene (5 bases). The CDR3 is 14 residues long. The V and J ends lost 3 bases and 0 bases respectively, with 9 bases between them. Germline V gives CDR1 KGHSH, CDR2 LQKENI.

The CDR3 region has the DNA TGTGCCAGTAGTATAGTGCAGGCAGGGGGAAGCTACGAGCAGTACTTC. It specifies CASSIVQAGGSYEQYF. This chain joins TRBV19 and TRBJ2-7, with 7 bases aligning to TRBD1. The CDR3 is 16 amino acids. Germline V gene sequence: CDR1 LNHDA, CDR2 SQIVND (reference sequence). V was pared by 1 base and J by 3 bases, with 9 bases of the junction left unmatched.

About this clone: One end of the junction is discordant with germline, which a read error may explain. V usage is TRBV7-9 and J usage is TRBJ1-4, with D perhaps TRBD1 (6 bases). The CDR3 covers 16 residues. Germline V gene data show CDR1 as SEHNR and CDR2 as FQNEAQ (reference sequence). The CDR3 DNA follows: TGTTCCAGCAGCGGAATCTCGGGGGGGGCTCATGAAAAACTGTTTTTT. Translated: CSSSGISGGAHEKLFF.

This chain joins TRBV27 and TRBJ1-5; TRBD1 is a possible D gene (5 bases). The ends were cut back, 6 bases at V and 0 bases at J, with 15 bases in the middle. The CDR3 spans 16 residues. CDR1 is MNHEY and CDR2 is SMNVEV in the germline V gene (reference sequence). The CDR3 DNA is TGTGCCAGCAGCTTAAGTTCGGGGGGTAGCAATCAGCCCCAGCATTTT. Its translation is CASSLSSGGSNQPQHF.

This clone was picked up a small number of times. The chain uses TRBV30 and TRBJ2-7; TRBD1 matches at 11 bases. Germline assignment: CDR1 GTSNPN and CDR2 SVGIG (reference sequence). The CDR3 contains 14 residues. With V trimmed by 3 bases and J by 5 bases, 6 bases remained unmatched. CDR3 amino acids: CAWSPDRGPNEQYF. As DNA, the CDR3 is TGTGCCTGGAGCCCGGACAGGGGGCCCAACGAGCAGTACTTC.

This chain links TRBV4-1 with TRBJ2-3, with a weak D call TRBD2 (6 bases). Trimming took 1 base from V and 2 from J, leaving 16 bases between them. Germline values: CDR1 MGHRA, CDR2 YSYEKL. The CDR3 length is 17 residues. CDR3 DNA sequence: TGCGCCAGCAGCCAAGGCCCTACAGCGGGTCTCACAGATACGCAGTATTTT. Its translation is CASSQGPTAGLTDTQYF.

The CDR3 loop is CASSLAGLYGYTF. Here the CDR3 DNA reads TGTGCCAGCAGCTTAGCGGGGCTCTATGGCTACACCTTC. The chain links TRBV7-9 to TRBJ1-2, with D maybe TRBD1 (5 bases). V was pared by 0 bases and J by 4 bases, with 6 bases between. In germline, CDR1 is SEHNR, CDR2 FQNEAQ (reference sequence). The CDR3 consists of 13 residues.

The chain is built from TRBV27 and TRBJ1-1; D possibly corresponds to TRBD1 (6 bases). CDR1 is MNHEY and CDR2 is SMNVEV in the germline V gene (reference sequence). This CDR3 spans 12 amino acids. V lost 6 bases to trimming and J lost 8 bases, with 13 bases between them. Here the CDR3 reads CASSAGVGEAFF. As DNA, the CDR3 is TGTGCCAGCAGCGCAGGGGTGGGGGAAGCTTTCTTT.

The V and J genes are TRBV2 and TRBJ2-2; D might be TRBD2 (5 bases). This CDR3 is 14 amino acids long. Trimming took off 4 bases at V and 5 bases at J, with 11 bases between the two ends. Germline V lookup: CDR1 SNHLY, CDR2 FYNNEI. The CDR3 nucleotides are TGTGCCAGCAGTGTGGGCAGGACTACCGGGGAGCTGTTTTTT. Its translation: CASSVGRTTGELFF.

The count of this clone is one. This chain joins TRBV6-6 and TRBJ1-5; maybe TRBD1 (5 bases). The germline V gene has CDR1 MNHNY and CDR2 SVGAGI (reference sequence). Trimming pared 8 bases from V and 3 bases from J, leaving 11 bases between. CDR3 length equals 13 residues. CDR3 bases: TGTGCCAGCTCCGGGGGTTACAATCAGCCCCAGCATTTT. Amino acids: CASSGGYNQPQHF.

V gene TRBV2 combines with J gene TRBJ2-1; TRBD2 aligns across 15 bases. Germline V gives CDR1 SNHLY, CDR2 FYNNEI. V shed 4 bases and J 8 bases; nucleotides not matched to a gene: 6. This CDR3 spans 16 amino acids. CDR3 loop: CASSGVRTSGGDEQFF. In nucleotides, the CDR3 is TGTGCCAGCAGTGGAGTAAGGACTAGCGGGGGGGATGAGCAGTTCTTC. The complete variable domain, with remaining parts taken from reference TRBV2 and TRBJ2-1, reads EPEVTQTPSHQVTQMGQEVILRCVPISNHLYFYWYRQILGQKVEFLVSFYNNEISEKSEIFDDQFSVERPDGSNFTLKIRSTKLEDSAMYFCASSGVRTSGGDEQFFGPGTRLTVL.

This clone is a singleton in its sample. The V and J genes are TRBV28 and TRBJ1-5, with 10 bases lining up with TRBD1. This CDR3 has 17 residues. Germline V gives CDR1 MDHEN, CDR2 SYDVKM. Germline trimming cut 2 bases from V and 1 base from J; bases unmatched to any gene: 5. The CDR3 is CASSLGTGARSNQPQHF. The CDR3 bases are TGTGCCAGCAGTTTAGGGACAGGGGCCCGAAGCAATCAGCCCCAGCATTTT.

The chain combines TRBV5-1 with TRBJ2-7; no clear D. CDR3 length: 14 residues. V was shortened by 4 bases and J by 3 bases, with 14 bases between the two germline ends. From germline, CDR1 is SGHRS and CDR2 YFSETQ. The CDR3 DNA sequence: TGCGCCAGCAGCACTGGAGTCCGGTACTACGAGCAGTACTTC. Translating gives CASSTGVRYYEQYF. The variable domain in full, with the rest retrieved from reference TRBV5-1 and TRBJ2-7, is KAGVTQTPRYLIKTRGQQVTLSCSPISGHRSVSWYQQTPGQGLQFLFEYFSETQRNKGNFPGRFSGRQFSNSRSEMNVSTLELGDSALYLCASSTGVRYYEQYFGPGTRLTVT.

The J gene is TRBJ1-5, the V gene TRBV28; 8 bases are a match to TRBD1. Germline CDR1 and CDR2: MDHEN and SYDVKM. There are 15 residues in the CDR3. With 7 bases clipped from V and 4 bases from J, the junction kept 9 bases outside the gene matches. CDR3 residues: CASKRDRLKNQPQHF. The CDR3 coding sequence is TGTGCCAGCAAAAGGGACAGGTTGAAGAATCAGCCCCAGCATTTT.

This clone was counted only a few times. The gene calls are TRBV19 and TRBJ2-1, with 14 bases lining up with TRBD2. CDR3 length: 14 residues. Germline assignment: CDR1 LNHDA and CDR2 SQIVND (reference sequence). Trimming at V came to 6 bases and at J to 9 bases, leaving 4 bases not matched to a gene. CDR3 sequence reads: CASRETSGRGEQFF. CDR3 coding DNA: TGTGCCAGTAGAGAGACTAGCGGGAGGGGTGAGCAGTTCTTC.

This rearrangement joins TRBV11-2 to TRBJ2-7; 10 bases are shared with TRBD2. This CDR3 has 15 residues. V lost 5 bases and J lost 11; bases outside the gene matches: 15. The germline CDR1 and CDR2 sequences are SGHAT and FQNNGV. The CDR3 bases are TGTGCCAGCAGCCCCGGGACTAGCGATCCTACGAGGGAGTACTTC. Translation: CASSPGTSDPTREYF.

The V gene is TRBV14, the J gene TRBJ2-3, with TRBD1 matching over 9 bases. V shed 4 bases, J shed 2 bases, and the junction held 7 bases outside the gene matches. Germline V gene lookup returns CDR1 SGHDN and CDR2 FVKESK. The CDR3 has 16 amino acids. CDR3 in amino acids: CASSPGQGGDTDTQYF. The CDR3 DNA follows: TGTGCCAGCAGCCCGGGACAGGGAGGGGACACAGATACGCAGTATTTT.